These T cell receptor beta chains were read from a single sample in a study of PD-1 blockade in mismatch repair-deficient tumors. Repertoires were generated with immunoSEQ multiplex PCR, while TCRdb's copy carries only in-frame clones and drops some. Of about 66,000 clones in the sample, almost 80% are singletons; the top ten hold roughly 5.5%. Here the sequenced sample was peripheral blood, taken 2 weeks after starting pembrolizumab. These receptors all stem from an adult with mismatch repair-deficient cancer. The CDR3 runs from the conserved cysteine through the conserved F or W. D genes are given only for firm matches. Clone size is shown for a subset of rows, as once, few, many or a class of expanded clone.

TRBV7-2	-	-	TRBJ2-7	TGTGCCAGCAGCTTCGAACTAGCTAGTTACTACGAGCAGTACTTC	CASSFELASYYEQYF
TRBV6-1	-	-	TRBJ2-6	TGTGCCAGCAGTGTTCAATTTAGCGGGGCCAACGTCCTGACTTTC	CASSVQFSGANVLTF
TRBV15	-	-	TRBJ2-7	TGTGCCACCAGCAGAGAGGTTACCTACGAGCAGTACTTC	CATSREVTYEQYF
TRBV27	-	-	TRBJ1-1	TGTGCCAGCAGTTGGACAGTTGGGACTGAAGCTTTCTTT	CASSWTVGTEAFF
TRBV5-1	few	-	TRBJ2-7	TGCGCCAGCAGCCCCCTAGGTGGGACCTACGAGCAGTACTTC	CASSPLGGTYEQYF
TRBV11-1	-	-	TRBJ2-7	TGTGCCAGCAGCTCAGACCCGGGTTCCCTTTACGAGCAGTACTTC	CASSSDPGSLYEQYF
TRBV19	-	-	TRBJ1-3	TGTGCCAGTGCGCCGGGGTCGTTCGAGGGAAACACCATATATTTT	CASAPGSFEGNTIYF
TRBV7-8	once	-	TRBJ2-2	TGTGCCAGCAGCACCAAGAACACCGGGGAGCTGTTTTTT	CASSTKNTGELFF
TRBV5-8	-	-	TRBJ2-7	TGTGCCAGCAGCTTGGCGCACTCCTACGAGCAGTACTTC	CASSLAHSYEQYF
TRBV7-9	-	-	TRBJ1-2	TGTGCCAGCAGCCCCGGACAGCAGAACTATGGCTACACCTTC	CASSPGQQNYGYTF
TRBV19	-	-	TRBJ2-2	TGTGCCAGTAGTTTCTCTCGGGGGAGGAACACCGGGGAGCTGTTTTTT	CASSFSRGRNTGELFF
TRBV10-3	-	TRBD1	TRBJ2-7	TGTGCCATCAGTGACCGGGACAGGGGGCGGTACGAGCAGTACTTC	CAISDRDRGRYEQYF
TRBV27	-	TRBD1	TRBJ1-2	TGTGCCAGCAGTTTATTAGGGGGCAGGAGGGATTATGGCTACACCTTC	CASSLLGGRRDYGYTF
TRBV7-3	once	-	TRBJ2-1	TGTGCCAGCAGCTCCCATAAAATGAGGGCCGAGTGGGACTACAATGAGCAGTTCTTC	CASSSHKMRAEWDYNEQFF
TRBV11-2	-	-	TRBJ2-5	TGTGCCAGCAGCTTAGACCACAGGTCAGAGACCCAGTACTTC	CASSLDHRSETQYF
TRBV6-1	-	-	TRBJ1-2	TGTGCCAGCAGTGGGACAGCTAACTATGGCTACACCTTC	CASSGTANYGYTF
TRBV5-1	-	-	TRBJ2-1	TGCGCCAGCAGCTTGGGCATTTACGGGAGCTCCTACAATGAGCAGTTCTTC	CASSLGIYGSSYNEQFF
TRBV6-5	-	-	TRBJ2-2	TGTGCCAGCAGTCTTAGCGGAATTAACACCGGGGAGCTGTTTTTT	CASSLSGINTGELFF
TRBV5-1	once	TRBD2	TRBJ2-1	TGCGCCAGCAGCCCTACCCCGGGGGGAAGAGGGGAGTTCTTC	CASSPTPGGRGEFF
TRBV1	-	-	TRBJ2-1	TGCACCAGCAGCCACCTCCCTAGCGGGGGATTGCCCTACAATGAGCAGTTCTTC	CTSSHLPSGGLPYNEQFF
TRBV11-2	-	TRBD1	TRBJ2-1	TGTGCCAGCAGCTCGAGAGACAGGGGACTCGGTGAGCAGTTCTTC	CASSSRDRGLGEQFF
TRBV6-1	-	-	TRBJ1-5	TGTGCCAGCAGTTTGGCGATGGACAAGCCCCAGCATTTT	CASSLAMDKPQHF
TRBV11-3	-	TRBD2	TRBJ2-3	TGTGCCAGCAGCTCAGGACTAGCGGGAGGTACAGATACGCAGTATTTT	CASSSGLAGGTDTQYF
TRBV7-9	-	TRBD2	TRBJ2-2	TGTGCCAGCAGAGGACTAGCGGGAGGGAACACCGGGGAGCTGTTTTTT	CASRGLAGGNTGELFF
TRBV4-2	-	-	TRBJ2-2	TGTGCCAGCAGCCAAGATCCCCTGACTAGGGGGACGAGTACCGGGGAGCTGTTTTTT	CASSQDPLTRGTSTGELFF
TRBV19	-	-	TRBJ1-5	TGTGCCAGTAGCCCTCGGCCTAATCAGCCCCAGCATTTT	CASSPRPNQPQHF
TRBV11-2	-	TRBD1	TRBJ2-5	TGTGCCAGCAGCCTACAGGGGCTGGAACAAGAGACCCAGTACTTC	CASSLQGLEQETQYF
TRBV4-1	-	TRBD1	TRBJ1-4	TGCGCCAGCAGCCAAGGGACAGGGGGTGCTAATGAAAAACTGTTTTTT	CASSQGTGGANEKLFF
TRBV19	few	TRBD1	TRBJ1-5	TGTGCCAGTAGTGAGACAGGGGCTGGCAATCAGCCCCAGCATTTT	CASSETGAGNQPQHF